Below are 15 T cell receptor beta chains sequenced from a single sample in a study of response to subunit inactivated influenza vaccine. Using its own MiXCR run on the RT-PCR reads, TCRdb lists one record per CDR3 protein. The sample holds about 650,000 distinct CDR3 sequences; approximately 14% are singletons and the top ten take approximately 10%. The input for sequencing was PBMCs from blood, taken approximately 13 days after vaccination. These receptors were taken from a man between 45 and 60 years old who received an inactivated influenza vaccine.

The chain joins TRBV5-5 to TRBJ2-7; D not resolved. Germline CDR1 is SGHKS and CDR2 is YYEKEE (reference sequence). The CDR3 extends over 15 amino acids. V lost 2 bases to trimming and J lost 3 bases, with 15 bases between them. The CDR3 spells CASSFLSQGLYEQYF. In nucleotides, the CDR3 is TGTGCCAGCAGCTTTCTTTCACAAGGCCTCTACGAGCAGTACTTC. The variable domain in full, with the rest retrieved from reference TRBV5-5 and TRBJ2-7, is DAGVTQSPTHLIKTRGQQVTLRCSPISGHKSVSWYQQVLGQGPQFIFQYYEKEERGRGNFPDRFSARQFPNYSSELNVNALLLGDSALYLCASSFLSQGLYEQYFGPGTRLTVT.

This clonotype showed up just a few times. The chain couples TRBV11-2 to TRBJ2-3; the D gene is possibly TRBD2 (6 bases). Trimming stripped 1 base from V and 2 bases from J, with 13 bases between. This CDR3 spans 16 amino acids. Germline V lookup: CDR1 SGHAT, CDR2 FQNNGV. CDR3 loop: CASSLGAGRSTDTQYF. CDR3 sequence (DNA): TGTGCCAGCAGCTTAGGGGCGGGGAGGTCCACAGATACGCAGTATTTT.

This clonotype was picked up a small number of times. The J gene is TRBJ1-5, the V gene TRBV20-1; D is unclear. V was trimmed by 1 base and J by 7 bases, leaving 17 bases between them. In germline, CDR1 is DFQATT, CDR2 SNEGSKA (reference sequence). The CDR3 sequence is 15 residues long. The CDR3 nucleotides are TGCAGTGCTAGAGCCGGAACGGGGTTCGGCCAGCCCCAGCATTTT. It yields the protein CSARAGTGFGQPQHF.

This rearrangement joins TRBV7-3 to TRBJ2-3; the match to TRBD2 covers 9 bases. The CDR3 extends over 16 amino acids. V shed 2 bases and J 3 bases; nucleotides not matched to a gene: 6. Per the germline V gene, CDR1 is SGHTA and CDR2 is FQGTGA. In DNA, the CDR3 is TGTGCCAGCAGCTTACGGGCGGGAGGGCCTACAGATACGCAGTATTTT. This encodes CASSLRAGGPTDTQYF.

The V gene is TRBV5-1, the J gene TRBJ2-1; D might be TRBD1 (5 bases). CDR3 length equals 13 residues. The V end lost 4 bases, the J end lost 6 bases, and 11 bases lay between the germline ends. In germline, CDR1 is SGHRS, CDR2 YFSETQ. The CDR3 DNA follows: TGCGCCAGCAGCGCGCAGGGTGGCAATGAGCAGTTCTTC. This sequence encodes CASSAQGGNEQFF.

This clonotype was seen a few times. The genes are TRBV7-9 and TRBJ2-1; 7 nucleotides agree with TRBD1. Trimming cost V 3 bases and J 7 bases; bases outside gene matches: 3. CDR3 size: 13 residues. The germline CDR1 and CDR2 sequences are SEHNR and FQNEAQ (reference sequence). DNA for the CDR3: TGTGCCAGCAGCTTGGGACAGCTAAATGAGCAGTTCTTC. Amino acids: CASSLGQLNEQFF.

The table lists this clonotype with a few counts. The rearrangement joins TRBV5-1 to TRBJ2-5, with D tentatively TRBD2 (5 bases). The CDR3 is 13 amino acids. Germline CDR1 SGHRS, CDR2 YFSETQ. Trimming took off 4 bases at V and 5 bases at J, with 12 bases between the two ends. The CDR3 protein is CASSRGSLETQYF. The CDR3 DNA reads TGCGCCAGCAGCAGAGGGTCGCTGGAGACCCAGTACTTC.

The chain recombines TRBV24-1 with TRBJ2-7, with D uncertain. The V and J ends lost 4 bases and 0 bases respectively, with 6 bases between them. The germline gives CDR1 KGHDR, CDR2 SFDVKD. The CDR3 loop spans 13 amino acids. Here the CDR3 DNA reads TGTGCCACCAGTGAAGCGAGCTCCTACGAGCAGTACTTC. Protein: CATSEASSYEQYF.

This clonotype is a singleton in its sample. The chain links TRBV6-1 to TRBJ2-4; perhaps TRBD2 as D (6 bases). Germline CDR1 MNHNS, CDR2 SASEGT. There are 15 residues in the CDR3. Trimming pared 8 bases from V and 1 base from J, leaving 15 bases between. The CDR3 here is CASRPGAGAKNIQYF. Written as DNA, the CDR3 is TGTGCCAGCCGCCCTGGGGCGGGGGCCAAAAACATTCAGTACTTC.

There are many counts of this clonotype. This sequence joins TRBV5-1 and TRBJ2-7; no clear D gene. The CDR3 contains 14 residues. Per the germline V gene, CDR1 is SGHRS and CDR2 is YFSETQ. V was trimmed by 0 bases and J by 3 bases, leaving 10 bases between them. CDR3 in amino acids: CASSLVGGSYEQYF. In DNA form, the CDR3 reads TGCGCCAGCAGCTTGGTTGGTGGAAGCTACGAGCAGTACTTC. Using reference TRBV5-1 and TRBJ2-7 for the parts outside the CDR3, the full variable domain is KAGVTQTPRYLIKTRGQQVTLSCSPISGHRSVSWYQQTPGQGLQFLFEYFSETQRNKGNFPGRFSGRQFSNSRSEMNVSTLELGDSALYLCASSLVGGSYEQYFGPGTRLTVT.

This clonotype appeared once. This chain links TRBV27 with TRBJ2-7, with TRBD2 matching over 10 bases. J lost 3 bases, V lost 4 bases, and 12 bases had no gene match. This CDR3 contains 17 residues. Germline-derived CDR1 and CDR2 are MNHEY and SMNVEV (reference sequence). The CDR3 loop reads CASSSASGGPMYYEQYF. CDR3 in DNA: TGTGCCAGCAGTTCCGCTAGCGGGGGTCCCATGTACTACGAGCAGTACTTC.

Remarks on this clonotype: The junction shows a germline mismatch at one end, possibly a read error. The V call is TRBV27, the J call TRBJ2-2; tentative D call: TRBD2 (5 bases). This CDR3 spans 12 amino acids. Looked up from germline, CDR1 is MNHEY and CDR2 is SMNVEV (reference sequence). The CDR3 bases are TGTGCCAGCAGAACGAACACCGGGGATCTGTTTTTT. It is translated as CASRTNTGDLFF.

This clonotype was seen only a few times. The chain recombines TRBV20-1 with TRBJ2-1; TRBD2 agrees at 10 bases. Germline V gene sequence: CDR1 DFQATT, CDR2 SNEGSKA (reference sequence). CDR3 size: 15 residues. Losses at the gene ends were 6 bases for V and 0 bases for J; bases not matched to a gene: 5. The CDR3 DNA follows: TGCAGTGCATGGACTAGCGGTTTCTCCTACAATGAGCAGTTCTTC. Its translation: CSAWTSGFSYNEQFF.

This clonotype was counted between two and nine times. The genes are TRBV20-1 and TRBJ2-5; tentatively, D is TRBD1 or TRBD2 (5 bases each). Trimming removed 7 bases at V and 7 bases at J, with 16 bases between. Germline lookup yields CDR1 DFQATT and CDR2 SNEGSKA (reference sequence). CDR3 size: 12 residues. CDR3 residues: CSEVVRDGTQYF. The CDR3 DNA follows: TGCAGTGAAGTTGTCAGGGACGGGACCCAGTACTTC.

The table lists this clonotype with a few counts. This chain uses TRBV5-1 with TRBJ1-5; no clear D gene. Trimming stripped 0 bases from V and 6 bases from J, with 10 bases between. Germline V gene lookup returns CDR1 SGHRS and CDR2 YFSETQ. There are 14 residues in the CDR3. CDR3 bases: TGCGCCAGCAGCTTGGTTGGGGAAGGTCAGCCCCAGCATTTT. As protein: CASSLVGEGQPQHF.